This passage covers 5 T cell receptor beta chains from one sample sequenced in a study of identical twins. TCRdb re-called the 5' RACE reads through MiXCR, storing one row per CDR3 protein. This table has roughly 250,000 distinct CDR3 sequences, 7.5% appearing once. These data were likewise used in another study, on yellow fever vaccine responses in identical twins.

Sequenced: CD8+ T cells sorted from blood. The receptors originated from a woman aged 18-29 years in good health.

The table lists this clonotype with many counts. The rearrangement joins TRBV5-1 to TRBJ2-6, with D hard to call. Germline V gives CDR1 SGHRS, CDR2 YFSETQ. This CDR3 has 14 amino acids. V lost 0 bases and J 1 base, leaving 2 bases between the germline ends. In nucleotides, the CDR3 is TGCGCCAGCAGCTTGGAGTCTGGGGCCAACGTCCTGACTTTC. Translating it yields CASSLESGANVLTF.

In its sample, this clonotype was seen a few times. The chain joins TRBV7-9 to TRBJ2-2; D unresolved. Trimming took off 4 bases at V and 5 bases at J, with 11 bases between the two ends. Germline loops: CDR1 SEHNR, CDR2 FQNEAQ (reference sequence). This CDR3 has 14 residues. The CDR3 sequence: CASSSPEGTGELFF. CDR3 bases: TGTGCCAGCAGCTCCCCGGAAGGGACCGGGGAGCTGTTTTTT.

The CDR3 DNA reads TGTGCCAGCAGCTCTCAGGACAGCACAGATACGCAGTATTTT. Translating gives CASSSQDSTDTQYF. This chain links TRBV7-8 with TRBJ2-3; D remains unclear. Per germline, CDR1 SGHVS and CDR2 FQNEAQ. This CDR3 is built from 14 residues. The V end was cut by 4 bases, the J end by 0 bases, with 8 bases between.

In its sample, this clonotype was seen a few times. The rearrangement links TRBV16 to TRBJ1-2, with D uncertain. CDR1 is KGHSY and CDR2 is FQNENV in the germline V gene. The CDR3 extends over 14 amino acids. The V end was cut by 0 bases, the J end by 8 bases, with 13 bases between. The CDR3 loop reads CASSQSIRGGGYTF. The CDR3 nucleotides read TGTGCCAGCAGCCAATCGATTCGGGGTGGCGGCTACACCTTC.

The V gene is TRBV7-9, the J gene TRBJ1-1; TRBD1 matches at 7 bases. From germline, CDR1 is SEHNR and CDR2 FQNEAQ (reference sequence). The CDR3 contains 14 residues. The J segment lost 5 bases and the V segment lost 3 bases, leaving 6 bases of the junction unmatched. CDR3 region: CASSLQGDETEAFF. Here the CDR3 DNA reads TGTGCCAGCAGCTTGCAGGGGGACGAGACTGAAGCTTTCTTT. Drawing the rest from reference TRBV7-9 and TRBJ1-1, the complete variable domain is DTGVSQNPRHKITKRGQNVTFRCDPISEHNRLYWYRQTLGQGPEFLTYFQNEAQLEKSRLLSDRFSAERPKGSFSTLEIQRTEQGDSAMYLCASSLQGDETEAFFGQGTRLTVV.